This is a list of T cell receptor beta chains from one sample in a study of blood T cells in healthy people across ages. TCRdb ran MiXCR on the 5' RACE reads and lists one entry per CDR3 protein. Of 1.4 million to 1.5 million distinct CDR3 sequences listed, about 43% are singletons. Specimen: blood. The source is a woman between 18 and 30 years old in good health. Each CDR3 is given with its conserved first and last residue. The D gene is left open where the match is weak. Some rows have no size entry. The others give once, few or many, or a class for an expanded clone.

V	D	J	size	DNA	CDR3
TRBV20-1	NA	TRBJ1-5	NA	TGCAGTGCCCCGGCGATGGGGGGAAATCAGCCCCAGCATTTT	CSAPAMGGNQPQHF
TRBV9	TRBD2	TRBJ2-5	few	TGTGCCAGCAGCCTAGAACTAGCGTATGGAGAGACCCAGTACTTC	CASSLELAYGETQYF
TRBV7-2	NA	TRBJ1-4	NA	TGTGCCAGCAGCTTAGCGCCGAGGGGCAAGGATGAAAAACTGTTTTTT	CASSLAPRGKDEKLFF
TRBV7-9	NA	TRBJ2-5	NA	TGTGCCAGCAGAATGGTAGAACGAGGGAATGAGCAGTACTTC	CASRMVERGNEQYF
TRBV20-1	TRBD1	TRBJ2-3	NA	TGCAGTGCTACATCCGAGGGACAGAGAACAGATACGCAGTATTTT	CSATSEGQRTDTQYF
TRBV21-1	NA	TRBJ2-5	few	TGTGCCGGGAGGACTTGTGCTAGCGGGATAAGGGTAGAGACCCAGTACTTC	CAGRTCASGIRVETQYF
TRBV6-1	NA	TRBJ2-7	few	TGTGCCAGCAAACCCTCAAGAGACACCTCCTACGAGCAGTACTTC	CASKPSRDTSYEQYF
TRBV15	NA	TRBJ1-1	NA	TGTGCCACCAGCAGAGGACAGAGTGCGGGTTGGACTGAAGCTTTCTTT	CATSRGQSAGWTEAFF
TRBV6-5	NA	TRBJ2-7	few	TGTGCCAGCAGTTATCTTCCCTCGGGAGCCTACGAGCAGTACTTC	CASSYLPSGAYEQYF
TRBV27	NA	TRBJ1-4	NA	TGTGCCAGCAGTTCCGCCGGGACACGGAATGAAAAACTGTTTTTT	CASSSAGTRNEKLFF
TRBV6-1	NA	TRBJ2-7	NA	TGTGCCAGCAGGTCGGGAGCTGGGGACTACGAGCAGTACTTC	CASRSGAGDYEQYF
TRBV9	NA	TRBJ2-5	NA	TGTGCCAGCAGCGTAGGTGGTTGGGAGGGGGTTTCCCCCCAAGAGACCCAGTACTTC	CASSVGGWEGVSPQETQYF
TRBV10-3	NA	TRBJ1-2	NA	TGTGCCATCAGTACAGCAGGTACCCTCACGAGTGGCTACACCTTC	CAISTAGTLTSGYTF
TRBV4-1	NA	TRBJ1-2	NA	TGCGCCAGCAGCCAAGATCAGACAGAAGATTATGGCTACACCTTC	CASSQDQTEDYGYTF
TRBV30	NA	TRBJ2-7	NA	TGTGCCTGGAGTTACTCAGATATCCTCTACGAGCAGTACTTC	CAWSYSDILYEQYF
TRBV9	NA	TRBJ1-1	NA	TGTGCCAGCAGCCCGGGCCCAGGGATGAACACTGAAGCTTTCTTT	CASSPGPGMNTEAFF
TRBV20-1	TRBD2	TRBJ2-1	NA	TGCAGTGCTAGCTCCGGGACTAGAGTCGATGAGCAGTTCTTC	CSASSGTRVDEQFF
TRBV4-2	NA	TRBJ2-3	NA	TGTGCCAGCGGCCAAGATAGGGGCACAGATACGCAGTATTTT	CASGQDRGTDTQYF
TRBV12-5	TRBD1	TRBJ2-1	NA	TGTGCTAGTGGTCCGGGGACAGGTAGGATCTACAATGAGCAGTTCTTC	CASGPGTGRIYNEQFF
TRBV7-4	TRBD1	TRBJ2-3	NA	TGTGCCAGCAGCTTATGGGACAGAACAAAAAACACAGATACGCAGTATTTT	CASSLWDRTKNTDTQYF
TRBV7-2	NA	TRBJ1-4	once	TGTGCCAGCAGCGTAGGACAGACCGAAAAATTGTTTTTT	CASSVGQTEKLFF
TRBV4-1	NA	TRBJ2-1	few	TGCGCCAGCCGCGGATTAGCGACCTACAATGAGCAGTTCTTC	CASRGLATYNEQFF
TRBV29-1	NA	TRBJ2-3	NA	TGCAGCGTTGAATTGGGGGTCGGGGATACGCAGTATTTT	CSVELGVGDTQYF
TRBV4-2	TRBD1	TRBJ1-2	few	TGTGCCAGCAGCCAAGATCGACAGGGAGTATCTAACTATGGCTACACCTTC	CASSQDRQGVSNYGYTF